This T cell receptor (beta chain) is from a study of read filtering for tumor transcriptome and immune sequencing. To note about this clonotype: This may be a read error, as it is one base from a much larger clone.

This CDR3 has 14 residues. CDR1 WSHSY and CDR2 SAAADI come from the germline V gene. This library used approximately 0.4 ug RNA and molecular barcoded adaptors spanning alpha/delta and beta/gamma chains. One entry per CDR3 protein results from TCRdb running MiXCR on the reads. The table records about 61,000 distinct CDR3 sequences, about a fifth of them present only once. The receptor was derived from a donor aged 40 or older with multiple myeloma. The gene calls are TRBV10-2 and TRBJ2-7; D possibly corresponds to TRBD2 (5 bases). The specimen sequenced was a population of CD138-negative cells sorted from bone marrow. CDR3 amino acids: CATKRADGDYELYF. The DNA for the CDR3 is TGCGCCACCAAGAGAGCAGACGGTGACTACGAGCTGTACTTC.